What follows describes a single T cell receptor (beta chain). The target antigen is unknown. PCR involved 60 Vbeta and 13 Jbeta primers. Libraries were prepared by immunoSEQ multiplex PCR; TCRdb keeps only in-frame clonotypes and omits some of them. The sample carries under 200,000 clones, 65% to 75% recorded once. V lost 6 bases and J 7 bases, leaving 16 bases between the germline ends. There are 13 residues in the CDR3. Germline V gene sequence: CDR1 MNHEY, CDR2 SMNVEV (reference sequence). The record originates from a study of cytomegalovirus exposure and HLA in healthy donors. General study results and limits: Later work associated 16,951 TCR beta sequences with HLA alleles at 0.05 false discovery rate. Presence/absence analyses took donor sequencing depth as roughly uniform. Some TCR beta chains (roughly 150 of them) were listed as cytomegalovirus-associated.

The gene calls are TRBV27 and TRBJ2-7, with a weak D call TRBD2 (5 bases). The sequence was obtained from a girl aged 10-17 years in good health and CMV-seronegative. What was sequenced was PBMCs. In DNA, the CDR3 is TGTGCCAGCAGCCGAGGACTCGAATGGGAGCAGTACTTC. It encodes CASSRGLEWEQYF.